The 32 T cell receptor beta chains below come from one sample, sequenced in a study of T cells in localized non-small cell lung cancer. Sequencing used immunoSEQ multiplex PCR; TCRdb keeps in-frame clones, though not all of them. The sample includes 30,000 to 45,000 clones, roughly 87% seen only once; the top ten take more than 7%. Material: peripheral blood, obtained before any cancer treatment. These TCRs come from a woman aged 35 to 70 with stage I lung adenocarcinoma.

The V and J genes are TRBV28 and TRBJ1-2; 9 nucleotides line up with TRBD1. The CDR3 consists of 16 residues. The germline V gene encodes CDR1 MDHEN and CDR2 SYDVKM. V shed 5 bases, J shed 6 bases, and the junction held 13 bases outside the gene matches. The CDR3, as DNA: TGTGCCAGCAGTGCGCCCGGGGGACAGGGTTACAATGGCTACACCTTC. Translated: CASSAPGGQGYNGYTF.

The chain is built from TRBV12-5 and TRBJ2-2, with a tentative D call TRBD1 (5 bases). The ends were cut back, 7 bases at V and 5 bases at J, with 11 bases in the middle. The CDR3 sequence is 13 residues long. The germline gives CDR1 LGHNT, CDR2 FRNRAP. CDR3 nucleotide sequence: TGTGCTAGTGCGCAGGGATGGACCGGGGAGCTGTTTTTT. Amino acid sequence: CASAQGWTGELFF.

The V call is TRBV5-4, the J call TRBJ1-1; D gene ambiguous. The V end lost 2 bases, the J end lost 7 bases, and 9 bases lay between the germline ends. CDR1 and CDR2 from the germline V gene are SGHNT and YYREEE (reference sequence). The CDR3 contains 12 residues. CDR3 region: CASSFASREAFF. The CDR3, as DNA: TGTGCCAGCAGCTTTGCCTCACGTGAAGCTTTCTTT.

V usage is TRBV28 and J usage is TRBJ2-5; D is ambiguous. CDR1 and CDR2 from the germline V gene are MDHEN and SYDVKM. V lost 5 bases and J lost 5, with 6 bases in between. The CDR3 has 11 amino acids. The CDR3, as DNA: TGTGCCAGCAGTAAATACGAGACCCAGTACTTC. Amino acids: CASSKYETQYF.

The gene calls are TRBV2 and TRBJ1-2; TRBD1 matches 7 bases. This CDR3 region has 15 residues. V was pared by 2 bases and J by 7 bases, with 10 bases of the junction left unmatched. Germline-derived CDR1 and CDR2 are SNHLY and FYNNEI. CDR3 residues: CASSEKGRGAPGYTF. For the CDR3, the DNA is TGTGCCAGCAGTGAAAAGGGCAGGGGGGCTCCTGGCTACACCTTC.

As regards this clone: The sample contains more than one DNA sequence encoding this CDR3. The chain joins TRBV7-9 to TRBJ2-1; 8 bases match TRBD2. The J segment lost 4 bases and the V segment lost 2 bases, leaving 7 bases of the junction unmatched. The CDR3 loop spans 16 amino acids. Germline lookup yields CDR1 SEHNR and CDR2 FQNEAQ (reference sequence). This chain's CDR3 is CASSLSLAGSYNEQFF. For the CDR3, the DNA is TGTGCCAGCAGCTTATCCTTAGCGGGGTCTTACAATGAGCAGTTCTTC.

J is TRBJ2-5 and V is TRBV6-1; 9 nucleotides agree with TRBD1. The CDR3 loop spans 15 amino acids. Germline V gene lookup returns CDR1 MNHNS and CDR2 SASEGT. V shed 6 bases, J shed 5 bases, and the junction held 10 bases outside the gene matches. The CDR3 protein is CASRPHRGRVETQYF. For the CDR3, the DNA is TGTGCCAGCAGGCCGCACAGGGGGCGCGTCGAGACCCAGTACTTC.

The chain couples TRBV5-1 to TRBJ2-3; D may be TRBD1 (6 bases). The germline gives CDR1 SGHRS, CDR2 YFSETQ. V lost 0 bases and J lost 6, with 17 bases in between. This CDR3 spans 16 amino acids. The DNA of the CDR3 is TGCGCCAGCAGCTTGGAATCTGCAGGGGCGTGGGATACGCAGTATTTT. Translation: CASSLESAGAWDTQYF.

The chain joins TRBV27 to TRBJ1-1; D remains ambiguous. Trimming removed 0 bases at V and 1 base at J, with 3 bases between. Germline CDR1 MNHEY, CDR2 SMNVEV (reference sequence). This CDR3 comprises 13 residues. The CDR3 is CASSLSRNTEAFF. In DNA form, the CDR3 reads TGTGCCAGCAGTTTATCGAGGAACACTGAAGCTTTCTTT.

The CDR3 nucleotides read TGTGCCATCAGTGAGGAGGAGGGACTAGCGGGGTATTTCAGGTCCTACAATGAGCAGTTCTTC. This encodes CAISEEEGLAGYFRSYNEQFF. This chain uses TRBV10-3 with TRBJ2-1; 13 bases align to TRBD2. The CDR3 covers 21 residues. Germline loops: CDR1 ENHRY, CDR2 SYGVKD. J was trimmed by 1 base and V by 2 bases; bases with no gene match: 14.

This chain uses TRBV28 with TRBJ1-2; no clear D gene. Germline CDR1 is MDHEN and CDR2 is SYDVKM. With 8 bases removed from V and 4 bases from J, the gap between germline ends came to 17 bases. This CDR3 comprises 14 residues. In DNA form, the CDR3 reads TGTGCCAGCCGAATCAAGACGGATGCCTATGGCTACACCTTC. Encoded protein: CASRIKTDAYGYTF.

The chain joins TRBV28 to TRBJ2-3; 7 bases fit TRBD1. The CDR3 extends over 16 amino acids. V lost 6 bases to trimming and J lost 2 bases; unmatched junction nucleotides: 11. The germline CDR1 and CDR2 sequences are MDHEN and SYDVKM. The CDR3 sequence is CASSRRDRFYTDTQYF. CDR3 nucleotides: TGTGCCAGCAGCAGACGGGACAGATTCTACACAGATACGCAGTATTTT.

This chain uses TRBV5-1 with TRBJ2-5; D uncertain. Trimming shortened V by 4 bases and J by 2 bases, and 6 bases separated the two germline ends. CDR3 length: 12 residues. Germline V lookup: CDR1 SGHRS, CDR2 YFSETQ. DNA of the CDR3: TGCGCCAGCAGCCAGGAACAAGAGACCCAGTACTTC. This translates into CASSQEQETQYF.

The rearrangement uses TRBV6-1 and TRBJ2-3; 9 bases agree with TRBD1. The CDR3 totals 15 residues. V shed 4 bases and J 2 bases; nucleotides not matched to a gene: 4. The germline V gene has CDR1 MNHNS and CDR2 SASEGT. The CDR3 reads CASSGNRGLTDTQYF. In DNA, the CDR3 is TGTGCCAGCAGTGGGAACAGGGGGCTCACAGATACGCAGTATTTT.

The rearrangement uses TRBV6-1 and TRBJ1-2, with D maybe TRBD1 (6 bases). CDR3 length: 14 amino acids. Germline CDR1 MNHNS, CDR2 SASEGT. Trimming stripped 8 bases from V and 4 bases from J, with 17 bases between. The CDR3 sequence: CASPSTGRGYGYTF. The CDR3 DNA reads TGTGCCAGCCCCTCGACAGGCCGGGGCTATGGCTACACCTTC.

V gene TRBV6-4 combines with J gene TRBJ2-7; 10 bases agree with TRBD2. The CDR3 is 15 amino acids. Germline V lookup: CDR1 MRHNA, CDR2 SNTAGT. Trimming cost V 5 bases and J 3 bases; bases outside gene matches: 7. Here the CDR3 DNA reads TGTGCCAGCAGTCCTAGCGGGGGTCACAGCTACGAGCAGTACTTC. It translates to CASSPSGGHSYEQYF.

On this clone: A much more abundant neighbour one base away suggests this may be a read error. The chain links TRBV6-6 to TRBJ2-6, with D hard to call. Germline assignment: CDR1 MNHNY and CDR2 SVGAGI (reference sequence). V lost 6 bases and J lost 0, with 6 bases in between. This CDR3 has 14 residues. CDR3 protein: CASSPGSGANVLTF. CDR3 nucleotides: TGTGCCAGCAGCCCTGGCTCTGGGGCCAACGTCCTGACTTTC.

The V gene is TRBV2, the J gene TRBJ2-3; a weak D match, TRBD2 (6 bases). CDR3 size: 15 residues. Germline-derived CDR1 and CDR2 are SNHLY and FYNNEI. Trimming cost V 6 bases and J 5 bases, with 18 bases left between them. The CDR3, as DNA: TGTGCCAGCAGAAAAGATGAACTAGCAAAAGATACGCAGTATTTT. Its translation is CASRKDELAKDTQYF.

The chain couples TRBV4-1 to TRBJ2-1; 11 bases line up with TRBD2. In germline, CDR1 is MGHRA, CDR2 YSYEKL. The CDR3 extends over 17 amino acids. Trimming at V came to 0 bases and at J to 4 bases, leaving 5 bases not matched to a gene. This CDR3 is CASSQDHPSGGYNEQFF. CDR3 DNA sequence: TGCGCCAGCAGCCAAGATCACCCTAGCGGGGGGTACAATGAGCAGTTCTTC.

The V and J genes are TRBV7-9 and TRBJ1-6; D not certain. This CDR3 spans 19 amino acids. Germline V gene sequence: CDR1 SEHNR, CDR2 FQNEAQ (reference sequence). V lost 2 bases and J lost 9, with 26 bases in between. CDR3 nucleotides: TGTGCCAGCAGCTTAATCGGATCAGCCGAATCATCCTTGGCTTCACCCCTCCACTTT. This gives the protein CASSLIGSAESSLASPLHF.

There are a few counts of this clone. This chain uses TRBV6-6 with TRBJ2-1; TRBD2 aligns across 10 bases. The CDR3 loop spans 15 amino acids. Per germline, CDR1 MNHNY and CDR2 SVGAGI (reference sequence). Trimming at V came to 4 bases and at J to 10 bases, leaving 10 bases not matched to a gene. The CDR3 sequence is CASSLERGGHREQFF. The CDR3 bases are TGTGCCAGCAGTTTAGAGCGGGGGGGCCACAGAGAGCAGTTCTTC.

The J gene is TRBJ2-6, the V gene TRBV5-6, with TRBD1 matching 8 bases. The CDR3 consists of 19 residues. The germline CDR1 and CDR2 sequences are SGHDT and YYEEEE. The ends lost 2 bases at V and 1 base at J; junction bases unmatched: 11. In DNA, the CDR3 is TGTGCCAGCAGCTTTAGGACAGGGCAAATGAGGTCTGGGGCCAACGTCCTGACTTTC. Protein product: CASSFRTGQMRSGANVLTF.

The chain links TRBV29-1 to TRBJ1-2; a possible D gene is TRBD1 (6 bases). The CDR3 loop spans 15 amino acids. Per the germline V gene, CDR1 is SQVTM and CDR2 is ANQGSEA. The V and J ends lost 3 bases and 2 bases respectively, with 16 bases between them. The CDR3 bases are TGCAGCGTTGATAAGTGGCAGGGGCCGAACTATGGCTACACCTTC. Translating gives CSVDKWQGPNYGYTF.

This chain connects TRBV6-5 to TRBJ1-4, with no clear D. This CDR3 is 14 amino acids long. The germline V and J ends were trimmed by 2 bases and 0 bases, with 4 bases remaining between them. CDR1 is MNHEY, CDR2 SVGAGI, per germline. CDR3 coding DNA: TGTGCCAGCAGTTACACTGCAACTAATGAAAAACTGTTTTTT. It encodes CASSYTATNEKLFF.

V is TRBV28 and J is TRBJ1-1; D might be TRBD1 (6 bases). Germline V gene data show CDR1 as MDHEN and CDR2 as SYDVKM. V lost 6 bases and J 5 bases, leaving 16 bases between the germline ends. The CDR3 spans 14 residues. As DNA, the CDR3 is TGTGCCAGCAGCCCGGGGGGGCCGGCGACTGAAGCTTTCTTT. It encodes CASSPGGPATEAFF.

V usage is TRBV5-4 and J usage is TRBJ1-3, with a weak D call TRBD1 (6 bases). The CDR3 contains 16 residues. From germline, CDR1 is SGHNT and CDR2 YYREEE (reference sequence). The V and J ends lost 2 bases and 0 bases respectively, with 12 bases between them. The DNA of the CDR3 is TGTGCCAGCAGCTTCGGACAGCGTCACTCTGGAAACACCATATATTTT. It specifies CASSFGQRHSGNTIYF.

The V call is TRBV18, the J call TRBJ2-1, with TRBD2 identical over 11 bases. V dropped 4 bases and J dropped 1; count of bases not matched to a gene: 3. Per germline, CDR1 KGHSH and CDR2 LQKENI. This CDR3 has 16 residues. The CDR3 DNA is TGTGCCAGCTCACTCCCTAGCGGGGGGTCCTACAATGAGCAGTTCTTC. The encoded protein is CASSLPSGGSYNEQFF.

The J gene is TRBJ2-3, the V gene TRBV6-4; 8 bases map to TRBD2. CDR1 and CDR2 from the germline V gene are MRHNA and SNTAGT. The CDR3 is 15 residues long. The trim removed 2 bases at V and 2 bases at J, leaving 3 bases unmatched. The CDR3 DNA reads TGTGCCAGCAGTGACGGAGCGGGGGACACAGATACGCAGTATTTT. Protein product: CASSDGAGDTDTQYF.

The V call is TRBV2, the J call TRBJ1-2, with 8 bases identical to TRBD1. CDR3 size: 18 residues. V shed 8 bases and J 5 bases; nucleotides not matched to a gene: 22. Germline V lookup: CDR1 SNHLY, CDR2 FYNNEI. As DNA, the CDR3 is TGTGCCAGCCTAGAGGGACTGCGACAGGGGTCTTATGGATATGGCTACACCTTC. This encodes CASLEGLRQGSYGYGYTF.

CDR3 coding DNA: TGTGCCAGCAGGGGGAACTCGCCCTACGAGCAGTACTTC. Translating it yields CASRGNSPYEQYF. The rearrangement links TRBV6-1 to TRBJ2-7, with D uncertain. The CDR3 sequence is 13 residues long. V was pared by 6 bases and J by 2 bases, with 11 bases between. CDR1 and CDR2 from the germline V gene are MNHNS and SASEGT.

V usage is TRBV7-7 and J usage is TRBJ2-5; 7 nucleotides match TRBD2. From germline, CDR1 is SSHAT and CDR2 FNYEAQ (reference sequence). With 2 bases clipped from V and 5 bases from J, the junction kept 14 bases outside the gene matches. This CDR3 region has 17 residues. Here the CDR3 reads CASSLSFGGGVGETQYF. The CDR3 DNA reads TGTGCCAGCAGCTTAAGCTTCGGCGGGGGAGTGGGGGAGACCCAGTACTTC.

The CDR3 nucleotides are TGTGCCAGCTCACTCCAACTGGAGACCCAGTACTTC. Translating gives CASSLQLETQYF. The chain employs TRBV18 and TRBJ2-5; no firm D call. This CDR3 has 12 residues. Trimming cost V 4 bases and J 5 bases, with 8 bases left between them. Per the germline V gene, CDR1 is KGHSH and CDR2 is LQKENI.